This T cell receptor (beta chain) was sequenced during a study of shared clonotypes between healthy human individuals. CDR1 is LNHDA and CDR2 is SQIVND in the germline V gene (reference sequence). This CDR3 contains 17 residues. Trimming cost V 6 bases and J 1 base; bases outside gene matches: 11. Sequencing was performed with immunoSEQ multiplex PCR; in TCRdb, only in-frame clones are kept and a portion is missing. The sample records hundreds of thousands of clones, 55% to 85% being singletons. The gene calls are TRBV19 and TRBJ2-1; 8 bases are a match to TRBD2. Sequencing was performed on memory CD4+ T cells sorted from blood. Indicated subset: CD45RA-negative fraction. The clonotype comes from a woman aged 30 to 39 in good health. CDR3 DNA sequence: TGTGCCAGTAGCCCATACCGGGAGGGAAGGTCCTACAATGAGCAGTTCTTC. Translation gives CASSPYREGRSYNEQFF.